What follows are 21 T cell receptor beta chains derived from one specimen sequenced in a study of regulatory T cells in long-lasting Graves disease. CDR3-region Arm-PCR and iRepertoire HTBI primers produced the TCR beta libraries. TCRdb processed the multiplex PCR reads anew with MiXCR; each CDR3 protein has one entry. The data show about 240,000 distinct CDR3 sequences, roughly a fifth seen once. The time point was: newly diagnosed GD, antithyroid drugs for less than 3 months. TCR sequences were obtained from RNA taken from PBMCs. The specimen comprised peripheral blood mononuclear cells (PBMCs), sampled at new diagnosis, from a patient treated with antithyroid drugs. The receptors were sampled from a female donor with Graves disease.

This clonotype was seen many times. The chain employs TRBV14 and TRBJ2-1; D not resolved. Germline values: CDR1 SGHDN, CDR2 FVKESK. Trimming stripped 3 bases from V and 0 bases from J, with 12 bases between. The CDR3 spans 16 residues. The CDR3 region is CASSQKQVRSYNEQFF. CDR3 nucleotide sequence: TGTGCCAGCAGCCAGAAGCAGGTCCGCTCCTACAATGAGCAGTTCTTC.

This clonotype was recorded at least ten times. One end of the junction fails to match germline, which may point to a read error. V and J are TRBV6-2 or TRBV6-3 and TRBJ2-2; D may be TRBD2 (6 bases). Germline CDR1 and CDR2: MNHEY and SVGEGT. The CDR3 loop spans 14 amino acids. Here the CDR3 DNA reads TGCGCCAGCAGCGCGGGGTTGGACACCGGGGAGCTGTTTTTT. It codes for CASSAGLDTGELFF.

V gene TRBV15 combines with J gene TRBJ2-7; TRBD2 matches 9 bases. Germline CDR1 is LNHNV and CDR2 is YYDKDF (reference sequence). J lost 9 bases, V lost 4 bases, and 13 bases had no gene match. This CDR3 spans 15 amino acids. The CDR3 reads CATSTKAGGPLMQYF. CDR3 bases: TGTGCCACCAGCACAAAAGCGGGAGGCCCCTTGATGCAGTACTTC.

This clonotype showed up many times. The V call is TRBV3-1, the J call TRBJ1-2; D is undetermined. Germline lookup yields CDR1 LGHDT and CDR2 YNNKEL (reference sequence). V lost 9 bases and J lost 5, with 10 bases in between. This CDR3 has 11 amino acids. CDR3 nucleotide sequence: TGTGCCAGTAGGGTTCAGTATGGCTACACCTTC. Amino acids: CASRVQYGYTF.

The chain has TRBV7-2 and TRBJ1-6; TRBD1 matches 7 bases. Losses at the gene ends were 5 bases for V and 8 bases for J; bases not matched to a gene: 6. This CDR3 has 14 residues. Germline lookup yields CDR1 SGHTA and CDR2 FQGNSA. The CDR3 region is CASSLQGTHSPLHF. CDR3 nucleotides: TGTGCCAGCAGCCTACAGGGGACACATTCACCCCTCCACTTT. Together with reference TRBV7-2 and TRBJ1-6, the CDR3 gives the full variable domain: GAGVSQSPSNKVTEKGKDVELRCDPISGHTALYWYRQSLGQGLEFLIYFQGNSAPDKSGLPSDRFSAERTGGSVSTLTIQRTQQEDSAVYLCASSLQGTHSPLHFGNGTRLTVT.

The table lists this clonotype with many counts. The chain couples TRBV20-1 to TRBJ1-4; 8 nucleotides line up with TRBD1. Germline CDR1 is DFQATT and CDR2 is SNEGSKA (reference sequence). The junction had 6 bases not matched to a gene; V was cut back by 1 base and J by 8 bases. This CDR3 comprises 14 residues. The CDR3 sequence: CSARGRDRTEKLFF. DNA for the CDR3: TGCAGTGCTAGAGGGAGGGACAGGACCGAAAAACTGTTTTTT.

This clonotype was counted many times. The rearrangement uses TRBV5-1 and TRBJ1-5, with TRBD1 as a possible D gene (5 bases). The V gene's germline CDR1 is SGHRS and CDR2 YFSETQ. With 0 bases removed from V and 2 bases from J, the gap between germline ends came to 6 bases. The CDR3 has 14 amino acids. CDR3 loop: CASSLEGGNQPQHF. Here the CDR3 DNA reads TGCGCCAGCAGCTTGGAAGGGGGCAATCAGCCCCAGCATTTT.

This clonotype was recorded many times. CDR3 in amino acids: CASNLNANTGELFF. In DNA, the CDR3 is TGTGCCAGTAACTTAAACGCGAACACCGGGGAGCTGTTTTTT. This sequence joins TRBV7-2 and TRBJ2-2, with D uncertain. V was pared by 9 bases and J by 0 bases, with 11 bases between. Germline CDR1 SGHTA, CDR2 FQGNSA. This CDR3 comprises 14 residues.

The sample holds many counts of this clonotype. In DNA, the CDR3 is TGTGCCAGCAGTGGGAGGACTAGCGGGGGACCCAAAAACATTCAGTACTTC. Translating it yields CASSGRTSGGPKNIQYF. This chain links TRBV25-1 with TRBJ2-4; 13 bases match TRBD2. V lost 4 bases and J lost 2; bases outside the gene matches: 5. Per the germline V gene, CDR1 is MGHDK and CDR2 is SYGVNS. The CDR3 length is 17 residues.

The table lists this clonotype with many counts. This sequence joins TRBV7-2 and TRBJ2-1; TRBD2 matches 9 bases. Germline V lookup: CDR1 SGHTA, CDR2 FQGNSA. This CDR3 spans 18 amino acids. Trimming at V came to 5 bases and at J to 5 bases, leaving 16 bases not matched to a gene. The CDR3 loop reads CASSEDPRGTSSDNEQFF. The CDR3, as DNA: TGTGCCAGCAGCGAAGACCCGCGGGGGACTAGCTCGGACAATGAGCAGTTCTTC.

Ten or more counts support this clonotype. The rearrangement uses TRBV11-3 and TRBJ1-1; D may be TRBD1 (6 bases). The germline gives CDR1 SGHNT, CDR2 YENEEA. This CDR3 is built from 14 residues. Deletions cut 2 bases from V and 5 bases from J, with 12 bases between. Here the CDR3 reads CASSLRGPGTEAFF. CDR3 coding DNA: TGTGCCAGCAGCTTACGGGGGCCGGGAACTGAAGCTTTCTTT.

This clonotype has at least ten counts. The chain joins TRBV28 to TRBJ1-2; D perhaps matches TRBD1 (5 bases). The V gene lost 4 bases and the J gene lost 8 bases, with 14 bases spanning the gap. CDR3 length equals 13 residues. CDR1 MDHEN and CDR2 SYDVKM come from the germline V gene. CDR3 DNA: TGTGCCAGCAGTTCCAAACACGGGGGGGGCTACACCTTC. It translates to CASSSKHGGGYTF.

This clonotype has ten or more counts. V gene TRBV7-2 combines with J gene TRBJ2-7; tentatively, D is TRBD1 or TRBD2 (6 bases each). Trimming took off 5 bases at V and 7 bases at J, with 12 bases between the two ends. Germline CDR1 and CDR2: SGHTA and FQGNSA. CDR3 length: 12 residues. The CDR3 DNA is TGTGCCAGCAGCGGAGGGGGTTTTGAGCAGTACTTC. Translation: CASSGGGFEQYF.

Ten or more counts support this clonotype. This chain links TRBV3-1 with TRBJ1-1, with TRBD1 as a possible D gene (5 bases). The CDR3 totals 15 residues. CDR1 is LGHDT, CDR2 YNNKEL, per germline (reference sequence). Trimming pared 4 bases from V and 4 bases from J, leaving 16 bases between. The CDR3, as DNA: TGTGCCAGCAGCCCCAACCTGGGGGGGAGCACTGAAGCTTTCTTT. It specifies CASSPNLGGSTEAFF.

This clonotype has ten or more counts. The chain joins TRBV5-6 to TRBJ1-5; possible D gene TRBD1, 5 bases. The germline V gene has CDR1 SGHDT and CDR2 YYEEEE. The V end lost 3 bases, the J end lost 1 base, and 8 bases lay between the germline ends. This CDR3 comprises 14 residues. The CDR3 region is CASSSGRSNQPQHF. The CDR3 nucleotides read TGTGCCAGCAGCTCGGGACGGAGCAATCAGCCCCAGCATTTT. The full variable domain, completed using reference TRBV5-6 and TRBJ1-5, is DAGVTQSPTHLIKTRGQQVTLRCSPKSGHDTVSWYQQALGQGPQFIFQYYEEEERQRGNFPDRFSGHQFPNYSSELNVNALLLGDSALYLCASSSGRSNQPQHFGDGTRLSIL.

This clonotype turned up a few times. The chain uses TRBV7-3 and TRBJ2-2; possible D gene TRBD2, 5 bases. The CDR3 sequence is 13 residues long. Germline assignment: CDR1 SGHTA and CDR2 FQGTGA. V lost 5 bases and J 7 bases, leaving 11 bases between the germline ends. The DNA for the CDR3 is TGTGCCAGCAGCCAGGAGGTCCACGGGGAGCTGTTTTTT. The encoded protein is CASSQEVHGELFF.

This clonotype was recorded many times. The rearrangement links TRBV20-1 to TRBJ2-3; D remains ambiguous. V lost 3 bases and J lost 2, with 6 bases in between. This CDR3 is built from 12 residues. Germline assignment: CDR1 DFQATT and CDR2 SNEGSKA (reference sequence). The CDR3 protein is CSASGDTDTQYF. The CDR3 nucleotides read TGCAGTGCTAGCGGTGACACAGATACGCAGTATTTT.

This clonotype was seen repeatedly, ten times or more. The chain employs TRBV10-3 and TRBJ2-7; D possibly corresponds to TRBD2 (6 bases). CDR3 length: 15 amino acids. The germline V and J ends were trimmed by 2 bases and 4 bases, with 15 bases remaining between them. Germline V gives CDR1 ENHRY, CDR2 SYGVKD. CDR3 DNA: TGTGCCATCAGTGAGCCGGAGGGTAGTGATTACGAGCAGTACTTC. This gives the protein CAISEPEGSDYEQYF.

This clonotype was detected many times. The V gene is TRBV20-1, the J gene TRBJ2-5; D perhaps matches TRBD1 (6 bases). The CDR3 contains 14 residues. The germline gives CDR1 DFQATT, CDR2 SNEGSKA (reference sequence). Trimming left V 3 bases short and J 0 bases short, with 11 bases between. CDR3 nucleotides: TGCAGTGCTAGTACTAGGGGGAACCAAGAGACCCAGTACTTC. Translating it yields CSASTRGNQETQYF.

This clonotype was picked up many times. The chain is built from TRBV30 and TRBJ1-2; perhaps TRBD1 as D (5 bases). V was pared by 1 base and J by 0 bases, with 12 bases between. Germline lookup yields CDR1 GTSNPN and CDR2 SVGIG (reference sequence). This CDR3 is built from 15 residues. This chain's CDR3 is CAWSEWDATNYGYTF. DNA for the CDR3: TGTGCCTGGAGTGAGTGGGACGCTACTAACTATGGCTACACCTTC.

This clonotype was seen many times. The gene calls are TRBV11-2 and TRBJ2-7; D ambiguous. The V end lost 5 bases, the J end lost 3 bases, and 8 bases lay between the germline ends. CDR3 length equals 12 residues. Germline assignment: CDR1 SGHAT and CDR2 FQNNGV. Here the CDR3 DNA reads TGTGCCAGCAGCGGGATCGGCTACGAGCAGTACTTC. The encoded protein is CASSGIGYEQYF.